This TCR beta chain was sequenced for a study of neurological immune-mediated disorders. Broader study findings: The level of TCR clonal expansion was highest in patients with HTLV-1-associated myelopathy and lowest in multiple sclerosis, where it fell below the level seen in healthy controls.

V lost 8 bases, J lost 8 bases, and 22 bases lay in between. Germline-derived CDR1 and CDR2 are SQVTM and ANQGSEA. This CDR3 region has 14 residues. Synthesis of cDNA was accomplished via 5'RACE employing 10-nucleotide random UMIs. Each CDR3 protein is one row after TCRdb ran MiXCR on the 5' RACE reads. The sample lists 50,000 to 70,000 distinct CDR3 sequences; 4.5% to 5.5% were seen once. A word on this clonotype: Antigen specificity is unknown.

The TCR comes from a man younger than 40 with multiple sclerosis. The chain employs TRBV29-1 and TRBJ2-1; maybe TRBD2 (6 bases). Sequenced material: PBMCs. For the CDR3, the DNA is TGCAGCACCATAGGAGGGCTTGCTAGGGATGAGCAGTTCTTC. Translated, it gives CSTIGGLARDEQFF.